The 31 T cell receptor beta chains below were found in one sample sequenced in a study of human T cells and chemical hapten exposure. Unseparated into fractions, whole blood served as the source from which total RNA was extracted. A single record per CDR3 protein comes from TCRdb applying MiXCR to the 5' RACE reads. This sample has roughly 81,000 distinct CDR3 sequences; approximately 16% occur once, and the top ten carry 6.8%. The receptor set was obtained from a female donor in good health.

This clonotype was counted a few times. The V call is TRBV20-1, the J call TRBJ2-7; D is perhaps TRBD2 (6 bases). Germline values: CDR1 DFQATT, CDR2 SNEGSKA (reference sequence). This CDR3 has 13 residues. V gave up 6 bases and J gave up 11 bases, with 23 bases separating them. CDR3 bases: TGCAGTGCCCGAGGGACTTACGACTACCCGGAGTACTTC. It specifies CSARGTYDYPEYF.

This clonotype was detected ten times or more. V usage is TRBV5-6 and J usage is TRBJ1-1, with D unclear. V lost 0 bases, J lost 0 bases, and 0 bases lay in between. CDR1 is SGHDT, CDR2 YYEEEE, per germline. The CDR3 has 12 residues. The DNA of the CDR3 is TGTGCCAGCAGCTTGGTGAACACTGAAGCTTTCTTT. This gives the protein CASSLVNTEAFF.

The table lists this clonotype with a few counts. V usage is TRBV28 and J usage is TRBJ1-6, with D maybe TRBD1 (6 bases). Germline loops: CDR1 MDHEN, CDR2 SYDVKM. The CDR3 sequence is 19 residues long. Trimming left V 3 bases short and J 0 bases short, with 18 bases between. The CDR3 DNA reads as TGTGCCAGCAGTTTGACCAGGGGTGAGGGGTCCTCCTATAATTCACCCCTCCACTTT. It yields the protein CASSLTRGEGSSYNSPLHF.

The DNA for the CDR3 is TGTGCCAGCAGTCCCTTCCGACAGGGCTACACCTTC. It encodes CASSPFRQGYTF. V is TRBV28 and J is TRBJ1-2; a weak D match, TRBD1 (5 bases). This CDR3 is built from 12 residues. Trimming left V 5 bases short and J 8 bases short, with 12 bases between. Germline CDR1 and CDR2: MDHEN and SYDVKM.

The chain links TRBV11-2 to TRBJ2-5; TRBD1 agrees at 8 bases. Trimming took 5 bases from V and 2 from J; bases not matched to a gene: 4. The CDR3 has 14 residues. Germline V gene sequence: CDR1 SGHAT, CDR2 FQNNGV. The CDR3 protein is CASSPGGPQETQYF. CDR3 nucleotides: TGTGCCAGCAGCCCAGGGGGCCCTCAAGAGACCCAGTACTTC.

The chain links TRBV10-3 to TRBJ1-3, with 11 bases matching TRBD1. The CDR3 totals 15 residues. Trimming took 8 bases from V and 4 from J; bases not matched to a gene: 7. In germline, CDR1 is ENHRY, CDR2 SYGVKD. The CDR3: CAIRPDRGRGNTIYF. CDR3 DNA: TGTGCCATCCGACCGGACAGGGGGCGAGGAAACACCATATATTTT.

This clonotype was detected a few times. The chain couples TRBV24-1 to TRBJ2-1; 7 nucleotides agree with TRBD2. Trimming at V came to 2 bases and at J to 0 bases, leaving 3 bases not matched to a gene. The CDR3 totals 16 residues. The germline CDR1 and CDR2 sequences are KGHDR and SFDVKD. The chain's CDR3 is CATSDSLAASYNEQFF. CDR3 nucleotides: TGTGCCACCAGTGATTCTCTAGCGGCCTCCTACAATGAGCAGTTCTTC.

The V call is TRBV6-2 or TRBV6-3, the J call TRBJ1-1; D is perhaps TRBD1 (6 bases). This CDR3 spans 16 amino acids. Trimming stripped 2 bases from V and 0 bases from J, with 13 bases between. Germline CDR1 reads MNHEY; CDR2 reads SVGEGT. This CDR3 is CASSYRQGPLNTEAFF. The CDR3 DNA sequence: TGTGCCAGCAGTTACCGGCAGGGGCCTTTGAACACTGAAGCTTTCTTT.

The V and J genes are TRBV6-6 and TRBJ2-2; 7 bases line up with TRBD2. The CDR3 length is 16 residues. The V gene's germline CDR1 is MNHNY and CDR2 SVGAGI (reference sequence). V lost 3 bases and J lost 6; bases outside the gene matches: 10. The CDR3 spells CASSYGRAERAGELFF. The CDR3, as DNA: TGTGCCAGCAGTTATGGGAGGGCTGAGAGGGCCGGGGAGCTGTTTTTT.

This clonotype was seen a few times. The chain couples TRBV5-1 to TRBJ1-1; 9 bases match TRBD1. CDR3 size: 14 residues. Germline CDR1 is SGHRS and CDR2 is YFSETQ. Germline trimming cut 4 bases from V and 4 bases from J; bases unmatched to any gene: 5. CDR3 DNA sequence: TGCGCCAGCAGCATGGGACAGGGAAGCACTGAAGCTTTCTTT. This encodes CASSMGQGSTEAFF.

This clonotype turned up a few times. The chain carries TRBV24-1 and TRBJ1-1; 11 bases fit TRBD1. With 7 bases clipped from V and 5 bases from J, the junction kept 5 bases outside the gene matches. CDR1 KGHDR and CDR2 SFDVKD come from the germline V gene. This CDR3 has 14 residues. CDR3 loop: CATRGQGVQTEAFF. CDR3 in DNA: TGTGCCACCAGGGGACAGGGGGTTCAGACTGAAGCTTTCTTT.

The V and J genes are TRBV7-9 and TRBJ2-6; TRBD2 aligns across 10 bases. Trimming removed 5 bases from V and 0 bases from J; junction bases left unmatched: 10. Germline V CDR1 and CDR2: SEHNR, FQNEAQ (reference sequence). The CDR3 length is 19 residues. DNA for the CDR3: TGTGCCAGCAGCAAACCGGGACTAGCGACTACCTCTGGGGCCAACGTCCTGACTTTC. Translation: CASSKPGLATTSGANVLTF.

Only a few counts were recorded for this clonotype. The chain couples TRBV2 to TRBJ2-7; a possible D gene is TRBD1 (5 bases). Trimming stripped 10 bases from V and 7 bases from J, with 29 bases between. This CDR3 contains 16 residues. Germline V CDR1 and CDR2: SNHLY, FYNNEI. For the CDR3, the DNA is TGTGCCATCCTAATCACCCAAACGTCACCCAGGGATGAGCAGTACTTC. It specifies CAILITQTSPRDEQYF.

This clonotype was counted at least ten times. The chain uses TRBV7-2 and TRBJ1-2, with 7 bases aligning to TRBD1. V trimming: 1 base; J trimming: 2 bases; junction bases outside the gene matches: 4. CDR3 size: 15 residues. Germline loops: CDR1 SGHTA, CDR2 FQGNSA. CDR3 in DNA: TGTGCCAGCAGCTTAGAGTCAGGGGGGAACTATGGCTACACCTTC. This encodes CASSLESGGNYGYTF.

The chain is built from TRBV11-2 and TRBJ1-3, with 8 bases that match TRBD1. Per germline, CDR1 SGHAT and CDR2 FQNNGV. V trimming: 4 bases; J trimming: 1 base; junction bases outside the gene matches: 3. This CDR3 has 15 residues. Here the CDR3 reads CASSSQGASGNTIYF. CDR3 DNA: TGTGCCAGCAGCTCCCAGGGGGCATCTGGAAACACCATATATTTT.

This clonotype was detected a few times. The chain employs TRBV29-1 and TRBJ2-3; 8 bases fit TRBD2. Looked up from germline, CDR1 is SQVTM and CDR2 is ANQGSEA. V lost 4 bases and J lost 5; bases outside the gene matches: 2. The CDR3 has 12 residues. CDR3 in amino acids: CSVGLALDTQYF. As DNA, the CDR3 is TGCAGCGTTGGACTAGCGCTAGATACGCAGTATTTT.

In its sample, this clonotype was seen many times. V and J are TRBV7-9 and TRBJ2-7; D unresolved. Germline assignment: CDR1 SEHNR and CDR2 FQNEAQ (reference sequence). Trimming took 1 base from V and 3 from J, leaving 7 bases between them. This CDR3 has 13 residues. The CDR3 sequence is CASSLGTVYEQYF. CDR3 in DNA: TGTGCCAGCAGCTTAGGCACAGTCTACGAGCAGTACTTC.

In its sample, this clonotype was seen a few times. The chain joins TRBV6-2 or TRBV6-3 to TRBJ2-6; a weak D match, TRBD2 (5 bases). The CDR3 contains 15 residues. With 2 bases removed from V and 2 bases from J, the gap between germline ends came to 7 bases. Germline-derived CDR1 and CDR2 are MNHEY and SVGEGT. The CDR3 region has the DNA TGTGCCAGCAGTTACGAGGGCACTGGGGCCAACGTCCTGACTTTC. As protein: CASSYEGTGANVLTF.

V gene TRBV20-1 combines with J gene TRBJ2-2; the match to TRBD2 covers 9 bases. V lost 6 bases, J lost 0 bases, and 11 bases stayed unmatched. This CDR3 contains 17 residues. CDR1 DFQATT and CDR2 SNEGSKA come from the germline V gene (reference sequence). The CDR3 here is CSANNLAGRTNTGELFF. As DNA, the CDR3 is TGCAGTGCCAACAATCTAGCGGGAAGAACGAACACCGGGGAGCTGTTTTTT.

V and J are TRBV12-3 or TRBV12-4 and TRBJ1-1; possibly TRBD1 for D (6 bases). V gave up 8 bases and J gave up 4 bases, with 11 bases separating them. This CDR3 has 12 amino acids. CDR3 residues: CASGPGVTEAFF. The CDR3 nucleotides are TGTGCCAGCGGTCCAGGGGTCACTGAAGCTTTCTTT.

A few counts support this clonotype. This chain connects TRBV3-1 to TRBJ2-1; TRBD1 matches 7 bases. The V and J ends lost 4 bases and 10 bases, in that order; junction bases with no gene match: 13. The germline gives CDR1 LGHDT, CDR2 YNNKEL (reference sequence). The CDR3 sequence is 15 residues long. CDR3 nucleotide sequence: TGTGCCAGCAGCCTATCCCATTTAAAGGACAGGGAGCAGTTCTTC. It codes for CASSLSHLKDREQFF.

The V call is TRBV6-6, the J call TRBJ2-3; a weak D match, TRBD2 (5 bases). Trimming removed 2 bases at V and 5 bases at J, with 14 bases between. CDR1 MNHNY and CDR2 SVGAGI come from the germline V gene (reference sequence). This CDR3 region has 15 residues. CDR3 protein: CASSYEGWGRDTQYF. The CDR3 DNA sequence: TGTGCCAGCAGTTACGAGGGATGGGGTAGAGATACGCAGTATTTT.

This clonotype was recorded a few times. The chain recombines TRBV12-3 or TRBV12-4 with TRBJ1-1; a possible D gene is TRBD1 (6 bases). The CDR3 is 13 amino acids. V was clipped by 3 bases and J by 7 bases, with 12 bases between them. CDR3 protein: CASSFRGGNEAFF. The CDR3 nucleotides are TGTGCCAGCAGTTTCAGGGGTGGGAATGAAGCTTTCTTT.

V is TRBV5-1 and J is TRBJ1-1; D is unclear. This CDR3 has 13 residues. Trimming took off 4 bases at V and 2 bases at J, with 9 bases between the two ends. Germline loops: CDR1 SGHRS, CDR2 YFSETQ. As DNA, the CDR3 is TGCGCCAGCAGCCGAGAGTCCAACACTGAAGCTTTCTTT. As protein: CASSRESNTEAFF. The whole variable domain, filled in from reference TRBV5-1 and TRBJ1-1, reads KAGVTQTPRYLIKTRGQQVTLSCSPISGHRSVSWYQQTPGQGLQFLFEYFSETQRNKGNFPGRFSGRQFSNSRSEMNVSTLELGDSALYLCASSRESNTEAFFGQGTRLTVV.

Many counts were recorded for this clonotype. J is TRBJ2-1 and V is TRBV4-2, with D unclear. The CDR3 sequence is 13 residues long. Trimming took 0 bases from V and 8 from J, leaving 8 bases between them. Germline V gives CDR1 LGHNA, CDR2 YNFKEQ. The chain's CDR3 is CASSQDLRDEQFF. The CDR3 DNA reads TGTGCCAGCAGCCAAGATCTGAGAGATGAGCAGTTCTTC.

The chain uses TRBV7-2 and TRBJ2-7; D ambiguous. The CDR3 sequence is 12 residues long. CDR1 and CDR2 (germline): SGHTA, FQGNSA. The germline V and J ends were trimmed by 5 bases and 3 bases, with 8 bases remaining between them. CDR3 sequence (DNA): TGTGCCAGCAGCCTGACCTTCTACGAGCAGTACTTC. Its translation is CASSLTFYEQYF.

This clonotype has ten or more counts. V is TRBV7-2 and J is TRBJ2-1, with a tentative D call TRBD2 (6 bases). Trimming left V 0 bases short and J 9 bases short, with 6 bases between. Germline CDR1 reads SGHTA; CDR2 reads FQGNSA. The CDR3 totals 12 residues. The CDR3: CASSLAGGEQFF. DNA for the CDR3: TGTGCCAGCAGCTTAGCCGGGGGTGAGCAGTTCTTC.

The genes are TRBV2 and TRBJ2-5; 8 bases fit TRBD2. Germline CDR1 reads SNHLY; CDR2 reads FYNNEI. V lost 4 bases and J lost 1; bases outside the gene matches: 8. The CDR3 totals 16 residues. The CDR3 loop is CASSGQASGGQETQYF. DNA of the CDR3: TGTGCCAGCAGTGGACAGGCCAGCGGGGGCCAAGAGACCCAGTACTTC.

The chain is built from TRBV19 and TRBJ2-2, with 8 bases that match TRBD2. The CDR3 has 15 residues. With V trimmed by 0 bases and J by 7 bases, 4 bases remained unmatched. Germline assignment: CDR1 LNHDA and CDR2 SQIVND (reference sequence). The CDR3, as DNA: TGTGCCAGTAGTATAGACGGGAGGGCCGGCGGGGAGCTGTTTTTT. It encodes CASSIDGRAGGELFF.

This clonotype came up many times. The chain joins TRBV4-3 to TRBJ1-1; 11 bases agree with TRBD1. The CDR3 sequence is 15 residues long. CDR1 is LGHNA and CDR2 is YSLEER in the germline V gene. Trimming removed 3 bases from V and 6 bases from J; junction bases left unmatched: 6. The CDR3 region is CASSHRTGGASEAFF. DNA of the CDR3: TGCGCCAGCAGCCACAGGACAGGGGGCGCCTCTGAAGCTTTCTTT.

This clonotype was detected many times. CDR3 sequence reads: CASSEVQGDYGYTF. CDR3 coding DNA: TGTGCCAGCAGTGAAGTCCAGGGCGACTATGGCTACACCTTC. The V and J genes are TRBV2 and TRBJ1-2; the D gene is possibly TRBD1 (5 bases). V lost 1 base, J lost 3 bases, and 9 bases lay in between. The germline V gene encodes CDR1 SNHLY and CDR2 FYNNEI. This CDR3 contains 14 residues.